This T cell receptor (beta chain) derives from a study of T cells after yellow fever vaccination. Study outcomes and limitations: Primary-vaccination clones mostly resurfaced post-booster (around 96% CD4, roughly 90% CD8).

This CDR3 is built from 16 residues. V was pared by 0 bases and J by 0 bases, with 12 bases between. The germline CDR1 and CDR2 sequences are SGHRS and YFSETQ. A universal primer site and UMIs were added as TCR cDNA was made by 5'RACE template switching. TCRdb re-derived calls from the 5' RACE reads in MiXCR, one entry per CDR3 protein. The sample lists roughly 330,000 distinct CDR3 sequences, roughly 4% occurring once. On this clonotype itself: Its antigen remains unknown.

The chain combines TRBV5-1 with TRBJ1-1; D is uncertain. The TCR was taken from a man aged 18 to 30 who received the YFV17D yellow fever vaccine. The sample consisted of PBMCs, taken 5 days after the yellow fever booster vaccination. The DNA for the CDR3 is TGCGCCAGCAGCTTGGCCTCGGTTACCTTGAACACTGAAGCTTTCTTT. It codes for CASSLASVTLNTEAFF.